What follows are 5 T cell receptor beta chains derived from one specimen sequenced in a study of cytomegalovirus exposure and HLA in healthy donors. Measured with immunoSEQ multiplex PCR; TCRdb has only the in-frame clones, and not every one. The table has some 69,000 clones, 90% to 95% seen once; the top ten hold 4.4%. The specimen was PBMCs. The receptors derive from a young man in good health and CMV-seropositive.

The chain combines TRBV4-3 with TRBJ2-7, with a weak D call TRBD1 (5 bases). Germline loops: CDR1 LGHNA, CDR2 YSLEER. The CDR3 extends over 16 amino acids. V lost 0 bases, J lost 0 bases, and 12 bases lay in between. The CDR3 sequence is CASSQEADRNSYEQYF. In nucleotides, the CDR3 is TGCGCCAGCAGCCAAGAGGCTGACAGAAACTCCTACGAGCAGTACTTC.

The chain carries TRBV7-9 and TRBJ2-1; TRBD2 agrees at 8 bases. The CDR3 length is 19 residues. V shed 1 base, J shed 0 bases, and the junction held 11 bases outside the gene matches. Germline V CDR1 and CDR2: SEHNR, FQNEAQ (reference sequence). The CDR3 reads CASSLVGGGSKISYNEQFF. CDR3 coding DNA: TGTGCCAGCAGCTTAGTGGGCGGGGGGTCAAAAATCTCCTACAATGAGCAGTTCTTC.

This chain links TRBV4-1 with TRBJ1-3; the match to TRBD1 covers 12 bases. Germline V gene lookup returns CDR1 MGHRA and CDR2 YSYEKL. The V and J ends lost 3 bases and 3 bases, in that order; junction bases with no gene match: 6. This CDR3 is 17 amino acids long. The CDR3 nucleotides read TGCGCCAGCAGCCAGGGGACAGGGGGCGCTTATGGAAACACCATATATTTT. Its protein is CASSQGTGGAYGNTIYF.

V and J are TRBV7-2 and TRBJ1-3; tentatively, D is TRBD1 (6 bases). Germline V CDR1 and CDR2: SGHTA, FQGNSA. The CDR3 is 14 residues long. V was pared by 2 bases and J by 4 bases, with 9 bases between. In DNA form, the CDR3 reads TGTGCCAGCAGCTTACGGACAGCAGGAAACACCATATATTTT. Translating gives CASSLRTAGNTIYF.

There are a few counts of this clone. The V and J genes are TRBV4-1 and TRBJ2-2; TRBD2 aligns across 10 bases. Germline CDR1 MGHRA, CDR2 YSYEKL. The V segment lost 7 bases and the J segment 2 bases; nucleotides outside the gene matches: 4. The CDR3 is 15 amino acids. The DNA of the CDR3 is TGCGCCAGCACACCTAGCGGGGGTAACACCGGGGAGCTGTTTTTT. Encoded protein: CASTPSGGNTGELFF.